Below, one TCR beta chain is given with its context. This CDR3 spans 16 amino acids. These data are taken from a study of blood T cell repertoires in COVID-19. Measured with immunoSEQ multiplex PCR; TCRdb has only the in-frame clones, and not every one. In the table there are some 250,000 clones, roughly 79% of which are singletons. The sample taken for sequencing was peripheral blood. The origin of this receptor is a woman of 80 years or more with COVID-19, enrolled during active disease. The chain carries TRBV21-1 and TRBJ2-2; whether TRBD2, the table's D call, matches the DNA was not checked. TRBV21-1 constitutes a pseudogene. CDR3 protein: CASSKGPSGRIGELFF. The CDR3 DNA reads TGTGCCAGCAGCAAAGGACCTAGCGGGAGGATCGGGGAGCTGTTTTTT.